These 21 T cell receptor beta chains share one sample of origin, sequenced in a study of cytomegalovirus exposure and HLA in healthy donors. Primers included in the PCR were 60 Vbeta and 13 Jbeta primers. Produced via immunoSEQ multiplex PCR; TCRdb's table is partial and in-frame only. The sample gives about 180,000 clones, about 81% of which show up once; about 1.5% is in the top ten. The sample comprised PBMCs. The receptors were gathered from a middle-aged man in good health and CMV-seronegative.

V usage is TRBV18 and J usage is TRBJ1-1, with D maybe TRBD1 (6 bases). Germline V CDR1 and CDR2: KGHSH, LQKENI. The germline V and J ends were trimmed by 0 bases and 7 bases, with 21 bases remaining between them. The CDR3 runs to 17 residues. The DNA for the CDR3 is TGTGCCAGCTCACCACCGGGGGTAGTCTCGGGAGGGGGTGAAGCTTTCTTT. Translation gives CASSPPGVVSGGGEAFF.

This clone showed up just once. This chain joins TRBV6-1 and TRBJ1-2, with 8 nucleotides matching TRBD1. The ends lost 4 bases at V and 4 bases at J; junction bases unmatched: 2. Germline CDR1 MNHNS, CDR2 SASEGT. The CDR3 has 13 residues. The CDR3 DNA sequence: TGTGCCAGCAGTGTGGACAGGGTCTATGGCTACACCTTC. Its protein is CASSVDRVYGYTF.

This chain links TRBV28 with TRBJ2-3; 13 nucleotides align to TRBD2. CDR3 size: 14 residues. CDR1 MDHEN and CDR2 SYDVKM come from the germline V gene. The V and J ends lost 6 bases and 8 bases, in that order; junction bases with no gene match: 5. CDR3 sequence: CASRLGLAGRTQYF. In DNA, the CDR3 is TGTGCCAGCAGACTGGGACTAGCGGGACGTACGCAGTATTTT.

The J gene is TRBJ2-7, the V gene TRBV7-9; 9 bases match TRBD2. V shed 6 bases and J 7 bases; nucleotides not matched to a gene: 16. Germline-derived CDR1 and CDR2 are SEHNR and FQNEAQ (reference sequence). CDR3 length: 16 amino acids. The CDR3 spells CASSPLRGGGGREQYF. DNA for the CDR3: TGTGCCAGCAGTCCTTTGCGGGGGGGCGGCGGGAGGGAGCAGTACTTC.

The V gene is TRBV6-5, the J gene TRBJ1-2; D not certain. CDR1 is MNHEY, CDR2 SVGAGI, per germline. CDR3 length: 13 residues. With 2 bases removed from V and 4 bases from J, the gap between germline ends came to 8 bases. The CDR3 sequence is CASSYRSVYGYTF. The CDR3 region has the DNA TGTGCCAGCAGTTACAGGAGTGTCTATGGCTACACCTTC.

V usage is TRBV27 and J usage is TRBJ2-7, with a weak D call TRBD1 (6 bases). CDR1 is MNHEY, CDR2 SMNVEV, per germline (reference sequence). The CDR3 has 14 residues. The ends were cut back, 2 bases at V and 3 bases at J, with 11 bases in the middle. CDR3 sequence: CASSLGQGSYEQYF. The CDR3 nucleotides are TGTGCCAGCAGTTTAGGGCAGGGGAGCTACGAGCAGTACTTC.

Comment on this clone: This specimen includes other DNA sequences encoding the same CDR3. The V call is TRBV18, the J call TRBJ1-2, with 9 bases lining up with TRBD1. The trim removed 6 bases at V and 4 bases at J, leaving 9 bases unmatched. The length of the CDR3 is 15 residues. Germline V gene lookup returns CDR1 KGHSH and CDR2 LQKENI. CDR3 nucleotide sequence: TGTGCCAGCTCTCCTACAGGGGGCGGCGGCTATGGCTACACCTTC. The encoded protein is CASSPTGGGGYGYTF.

The chain is built from TRBV5-6 and TRBJ1-1; D is ambiguous. Germline values: CDR1 SGHDT, CDR2 YYEEEE. This CDR3 region has 15 residues. Trimming shortened V by 3 bases and J by 0 bases, and 12 bases separated the two germline ends. CDR3 in amino acids: CASSWNEDLNTEAFF. As DNA, the CDR3 is TGTGCCAGCAGCTGGAATGAGGACTTGAACACTGAAGCTTTCTTT.

The V gene is TRBV11-2, the J gene TRBJ2-1; 11 positions agree with TRBD2. The length of the CDR3 is 14 residues. With V trimmed by 5 bases and J by 12 bases, 9 bases remained unmatched. Germline CDR1 and CDR2: SGHAT and FQNNGV. CDR3 sequence reads: CASSLIAGGVGQFF. In nucleotides, the CDR3 is TGTGCCAGCAGCCTAATAGCGGGGGGGGTTGGGCAGTTCTTC.

The table lists this clone with a few counts. The DNA for the CDR3 is TGTGCCAGCAGCCCCTTGGGGCAGAGCTCGGAAGCTTTCTTT. Encoded protein: CASSPLGQSSEAFF. V and J are TRBV4-2 and TRBJ1-1, with a possible D match to TRBD1 (5 bases). Germline assignment: CDR1 LGHNA and CDR2 YNFKEQ. This CDR3 is 14 amino acids long. Between the trimmed V and J ends, which lost 4 bases and 8 bases, there was a span of 17 bases.

The V and J genes are TRBV18 and TRBJ2-6; D is unclear. The CDR3 totals 16 residues. V was pared by 0 bases and J by 0 bases, with 6 bases between. From germline, CDR1 is KGHSH and CDR2 LQKENI. The CDR3 reads CASSPPPLSGANVLTF. As DNA, the CDR3 is TGTGCCAGCTCACCACCGCCACTCTCTGGGGCCAACGTCCTGACTTTC.

The chain is built from TRBV5-5 and TRBJ1-1; the D is unclear. The germline V gene has CDR1 SGHKS and CDR2 YYEKEE (reference sequence). The V and J ends lost 1 base and 8 bases respectively, with 15 bases between them. The CDR3 is 14 residues long. The CDR3 is CASSLPQEVGEAFF. CDR3 bases: TGTGCCAGCAGCTTGCCGCAGGAGGTGGGCGAAGCTTTCTTT.

This clone was seen more than once but under ten times. The rearrangement uses TRBV5-4 and TRBJ2-7; weak D call: TRBD1 (6 bases). The CDR3 spans 14 residues. Trimming left V 4 bases short and J 6 bases short, with 17 bases between. The germline V gene encodes CDR1 SGHNT and CDR2 YYREEE (reference sequence). For the CDR3, the DNA is TGTGCCAGCAGCCTACAGGGAGTCCAGGGCGAGCAGTACTTC. As protein: CASSLQGVQGEQYF. Supplemented by reference TRBV5-4 and TRBJ2-7, the full variable domain reads ETGVTQSPTHLIKTRGQQVTLRCSSQSGHNTVSWYQQALGQGPQFIFQYYREEENGRGNFPPRFSGLQFPNYSSELNVNALELDDSALYLCASSLQGVQGEQYFGPGTRLTVT.

The V and J genes are TRBV5-6 and TRBJ1-2; a weak D match, TRBD1 (5 bases). V gave up 0 bases and J gave up 2 bases, with 5 bases separating them. The CDR3 sequence is 13 residues long. Per germline, CDR1 SGHDT and CDR2 YYEEEE. This chain's CDR3 is CASSLDRNYGYTF. In DNA form, the CDR3 reads TGTGCCAGCAGCTTGGACAGGAACTATGGCTACACCTTC.

On this clone: The junction departs from germline at one end; a sequencing error may be responsible. This chain connects TRBV5-1 to TRBJ2-1; D gene unclear. CDR3 length: 12 amino acids. Germline V lookup: CDR1 SGHRS, CDR2 YFSETQ. CDR3 in DNA: TGCGCCAGCAGGTTGGTTAACAATGAGCAGTTCTTC. Translated, it gives CASRLVNNEQFF.

This rearrangement joins TRBV7-2 to TRBJ2-7; D not certain. CDR3 length equals 14 residues. Germline values: CDR1 SGHTA, CDR2 FQGNSA. The V gene lost 1 base and the J gene lost 0 bases, with 7 bases spanning the gap. CDR3 sequence reads: CASSLDRYSYEQYF. The CDR3 DNA follows: TGTGCCAGCAGCTTAGATCGGTACTCCTACGAGCAGTACTTC.

This sequence joins TRBV9 and TRBJ1-5; a weak D match, TRBD1 (5 bases). Trimming removed 4 bases at V and 1 base at J, with 12 bases between. The CDR3 loop spans 15 amino acids. CDR1 is SGDLS, CDR2 YYNGEE, per germline. CDR3 in amino acids: CASSTSGVSNQPQHF. The CDR3 DNA follows: TGTGCCAGCAGCACCTCGGGGGTAAGCAATCAGCCCCAGCATTTT.

The chain recombines TRBV6-5 with TRBJ2-3; TRBD2 aligns across 8 bases. CDR1 MNHEY and CDR2 SVGAGI come from the germline V gene. The CDR3 totals 15 residues. Trimming at V came to 7 bases and at J to 3 bases, leaving 9 bases not matched to a gene. The CDR3 sequence is CASTRGGQGTDTQYF. The CDR3 DNA sequence: TGTGCCAGCACCCGGGGGGGGCAGGGTACAGATACGCAGTATTTT.

This clone was seen just once. This chain joins TRBV21-1 and TRBJ1-3; the DNA was not compared with TRBD1, the D call given in the table. TRBV21-1 is labeled a pseudogene. The length of the CDR3 is 14 residues. The CDR3 DNA reads as TGTGCCTATGGACAGGGGAACACTGGAAACACCATATATTTT. Residues: CAYGQGNTGNTIYF.

The chain recombines TRBV6-5 with TRBJ1-5; D is possibly TRBD1 (5 bases). Germline-derived CDR1 and CDR2 are MNHEY and SVGAGI. CDR3 size: 15 residues. Trimming cost V 6 bases and J 0 bases, with 12 bases left between them. The CDR3 here is CASSRLQGSNQPQHF. CDR3 nucleotides: TGTGCCAGCAGCCGACTCCAGGGTAGCAATCAGCCCCAGCATTTT.

The chain recombines TRBV6-1 with TRBJ1-5; no firm D call. Trimming took off 5 bases at V and 4 bases at J, with 12 bases between the two ends. In germline, CDR1 is MNHNS, CDR2 SASEGT. The CDR3 spans 14 residues. The CDR3 sequence: CASSWRGLNQPQHF. The CDR3 bases are TGTGCCAGCAGTTGGCGGGGATTGAATCAGCCCCAGCATTTT.